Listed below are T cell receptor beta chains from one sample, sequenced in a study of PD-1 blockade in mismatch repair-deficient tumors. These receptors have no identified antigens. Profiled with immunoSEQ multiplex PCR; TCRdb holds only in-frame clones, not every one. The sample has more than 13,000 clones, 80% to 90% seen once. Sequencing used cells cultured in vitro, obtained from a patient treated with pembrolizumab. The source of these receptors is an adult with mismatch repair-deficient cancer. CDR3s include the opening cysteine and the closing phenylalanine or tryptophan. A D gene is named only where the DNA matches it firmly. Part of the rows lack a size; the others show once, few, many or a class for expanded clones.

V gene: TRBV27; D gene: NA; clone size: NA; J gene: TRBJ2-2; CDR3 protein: CASSPGGQGTGELFF; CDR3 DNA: TGTGCCAGCAGCCCCGGGGGCCAGGGCACCGGGGAGCTGTTTTTT
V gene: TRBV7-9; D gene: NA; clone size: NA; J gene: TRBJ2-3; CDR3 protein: CASSLGGVTDTQYF; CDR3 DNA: TGTGCCAGCAGCTTAGGGGGTGTGACAGATACGCAGTATTTT
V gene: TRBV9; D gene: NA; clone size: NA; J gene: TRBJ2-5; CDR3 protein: CASSAGTQEETQYF; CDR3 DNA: TGTGCCAGCAGCGCCGGGACACAAGAAGAGACCCAGTACTTC
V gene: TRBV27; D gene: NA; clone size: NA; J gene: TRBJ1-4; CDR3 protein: CASSLSPSGTNEKLFF; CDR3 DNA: TGTGCCAGCAGTTTATCTCCCTCAGGGACTAATGAAAAACTGTTTTTT
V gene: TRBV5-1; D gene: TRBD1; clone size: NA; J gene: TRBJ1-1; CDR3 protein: CASSPRQGGGNTEAFF; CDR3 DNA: TGCGCCAGCAGCCCTAGACAGGGAGGGGGGAACACTGAAGCTTTCTTT
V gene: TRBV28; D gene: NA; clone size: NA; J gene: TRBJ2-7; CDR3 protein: CASSFGSGEGIYEQYF; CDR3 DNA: TGTGCCAGCAGTTTTGGGTCGGGTGAGGGTATCTACGAGCAGTACTTC
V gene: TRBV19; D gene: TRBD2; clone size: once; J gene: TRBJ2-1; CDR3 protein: CASSMGLEQFF; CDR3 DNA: TGTGCCAGTAGTATGGGACTAGAGCAGTTCTTC
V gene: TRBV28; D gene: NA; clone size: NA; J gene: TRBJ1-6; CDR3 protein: CASSVRQVGASPLHF; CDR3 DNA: TGTGCCAGCAGTGTCCGACAGGTTGGGGCGTCACCCCTCCACTTT
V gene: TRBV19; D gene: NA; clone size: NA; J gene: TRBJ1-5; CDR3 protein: CASRGVGEGWSSNQPQHF; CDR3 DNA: TGTGCCAGTAGGGGGGTGGGCGAGGGATGGAGCAGCAATCAGCCCCAGCATTTT
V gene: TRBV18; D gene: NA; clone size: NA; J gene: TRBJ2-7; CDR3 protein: CASSPSSDSLYEQYF; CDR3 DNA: TGTGCCAGCTCACCCTCCTCGGACAGCCTCTACGAGCAGTACTTC
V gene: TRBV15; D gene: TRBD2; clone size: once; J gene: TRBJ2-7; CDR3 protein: CATSRDLGLIGEQYF; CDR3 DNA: TGTGCCACCAGCAGAGATTTGGGACTAATCGGCGAGCAGTACTTC
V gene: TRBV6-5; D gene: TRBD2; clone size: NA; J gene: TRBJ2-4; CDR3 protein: CASSYYGGRAGNIQYF; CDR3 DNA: TGTGCCAGCAGTTACTACGGCGGGAGGGCCGGAAACATTCAGTACTTC
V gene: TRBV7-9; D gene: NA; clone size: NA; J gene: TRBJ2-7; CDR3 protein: CASSRTEYYEQYF; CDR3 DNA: TGTGCCAGCAGCCGGACAGAATACTACGAGCAGTACTTC
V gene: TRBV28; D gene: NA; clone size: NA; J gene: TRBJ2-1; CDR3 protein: CASSFWAGYNEQFF; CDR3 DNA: TGTGCCAGCAGTTTTTGGGCGGGGTACAATGAGCAGTTCTTC
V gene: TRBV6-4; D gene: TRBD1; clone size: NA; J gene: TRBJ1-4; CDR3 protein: CASSDPGGTNEKLFF; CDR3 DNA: TGTGCCAGCAGTGACCCAGGGGGCACTAATGAAAAACTGTTTTTT
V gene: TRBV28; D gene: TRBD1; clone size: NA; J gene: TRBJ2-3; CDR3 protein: CASSPTGTETDTQYF; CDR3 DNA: TGTGCCAGCAGTCCGACAGGGACCGAGACAGATACGCAGTATTTT
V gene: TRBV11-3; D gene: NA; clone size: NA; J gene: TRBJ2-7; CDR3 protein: CASSFSGPPYEQYF; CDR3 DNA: TGTGCCAGCAGCTTTAGCGGCCCTCCTTACGAGCAGTACTTC
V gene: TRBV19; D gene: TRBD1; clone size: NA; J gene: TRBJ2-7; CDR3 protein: CASSMGQLFSYEQYF; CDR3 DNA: TGTGCCAGTAGTATGGGACAGCTATTTTCCTACGAGCAGTACTTC
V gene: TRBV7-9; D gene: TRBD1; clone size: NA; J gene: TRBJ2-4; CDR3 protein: CASSSWQGAYLNIQYF; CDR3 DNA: TGTGCCAGCAGCTCTTGGCAGGGGGCTTATTTAAACATTCAGTACTTC
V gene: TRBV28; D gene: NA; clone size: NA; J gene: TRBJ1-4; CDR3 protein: CAISGRGEKLFF; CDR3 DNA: TGTGCCATCAGTGGCCGTGGTGAAAAACTGTTTTTT
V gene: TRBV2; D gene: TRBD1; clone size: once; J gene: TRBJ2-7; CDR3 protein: CASNGQGVYEQYF; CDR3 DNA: TGTGCCAGCAACGGACAGGGAGTCTACGAGCAGTACTTC
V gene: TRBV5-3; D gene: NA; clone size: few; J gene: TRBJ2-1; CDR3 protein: CARSLQEPYNEQFF; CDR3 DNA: TGTGCCAGAAGCTTACAGGAGCCTTACAATGAGCAGTTCTTC
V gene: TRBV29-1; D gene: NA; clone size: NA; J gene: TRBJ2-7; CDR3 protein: CSVGGYQEQYF; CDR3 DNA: TGCAGCGTTGGCGGCTATCAAGAGCAGTACTTC
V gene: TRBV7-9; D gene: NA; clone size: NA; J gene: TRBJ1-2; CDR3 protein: CTSSSGLSNYGYTF; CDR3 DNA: TGTACCAGCAGCTCCGGACTATCTAACTATGGCTACACCTTC
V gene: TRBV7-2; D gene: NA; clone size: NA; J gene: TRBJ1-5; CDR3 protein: CASTLQDQGPQHF; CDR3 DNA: TGTGCCAGCACCTTACAGGACCAGGGGCCCCAGCATTTT
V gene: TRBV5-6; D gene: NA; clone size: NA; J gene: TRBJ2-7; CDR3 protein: CASSSQSYEQYF; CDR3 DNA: TGTGCCAGCAGCTCCCAGTCCTACGAGCAGTACTTC
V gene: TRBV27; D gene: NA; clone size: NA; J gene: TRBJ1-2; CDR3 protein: CASKGSSTNGYTF; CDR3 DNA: TGTGCCAGCAAAGGGAGTTCAACGAATGGCTACACCTTC
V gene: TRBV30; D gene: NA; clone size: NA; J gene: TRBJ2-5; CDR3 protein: CAWSVSGMRETQYF; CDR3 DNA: TGTGCCTGGAGTGTGTCAGGGATGCGAGAGACCCAGTACTTC
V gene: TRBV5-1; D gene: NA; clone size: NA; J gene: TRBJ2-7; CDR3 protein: CASSLGDLTYEQYF; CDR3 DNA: TGCGCCAGCAGCTTGGGGGACTTAACCTACGAGCAGTACTTC
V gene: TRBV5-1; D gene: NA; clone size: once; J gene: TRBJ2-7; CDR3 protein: CASSSPDRQASYEQYF; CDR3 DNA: TGCGCCAGCAGCTCGCCGGACCGACAGGCCTCCTACGAGCAGTACTTC
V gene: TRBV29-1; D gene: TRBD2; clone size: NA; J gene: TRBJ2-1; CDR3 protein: CSLRVAGGQFDEQFF; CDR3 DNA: TGCAGTCTTAGAGTAGCGGGAGGGCAGTTCGATGAGCAGTTCTTC
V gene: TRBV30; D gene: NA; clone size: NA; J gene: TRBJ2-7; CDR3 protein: CAWSEGGYEQYF; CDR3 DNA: TGTGCCTGGAGTGAGGGGGGATACGAGCAGTACTTC
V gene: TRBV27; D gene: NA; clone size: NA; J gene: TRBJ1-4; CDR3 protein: CASSLSLATNEKLFF; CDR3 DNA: TGTGCCAGCAGTTTATCCCTTGCAACTAATGAAAAACTGTTTTTT
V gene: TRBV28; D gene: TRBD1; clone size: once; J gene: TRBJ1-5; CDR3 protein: CASSFLQGESQPQHF; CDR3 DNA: TGTGCCAGCAGTTTTTTACAGGGGGAAAGTCAGCCCCAGCATTTT
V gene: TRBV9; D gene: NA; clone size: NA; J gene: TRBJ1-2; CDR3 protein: CASSVVGVGGYTF; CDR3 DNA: TGTGCCAGCAGCGTAGTTGGGGTTGGAGGCTACACCTTC
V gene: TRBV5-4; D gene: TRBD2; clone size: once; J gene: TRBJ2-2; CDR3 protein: CASSLGLAGGLNTGELFF; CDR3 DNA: TGTGCCAGCAGCTTGGGCCTAGCGGGAGGCTTAAACACCGGGGAGCTGTTTTTT
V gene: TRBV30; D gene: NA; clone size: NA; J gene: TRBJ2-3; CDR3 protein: CAWIERRTDTQYF; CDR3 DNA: TGTGCCTGGATAGAGAGGCGCACAGATACGCAGTATTTT